Following are 5 T cell receptor beta chains from one sample sequenced in a study of blood T cells in healthy people across ages. PCR was performed a second time for 7 to 11 cycles using a sample-barcoded 5' primer and a J-beta primer mix. TCRdb reanalysed the 5' RACE reads using MiXCR and keeps one entry per CDR3 protein. Here the sample spans approximately 800,000 distinct CDR3 sequences, 58% being singletons. Sequenced material: blood. These receptors all stem from a man aged 25-40 years in good health.

V is TRBV28 and J is TRBJ1-5; unclear D gene. V gave up 5 bases and J gave up 5 bases, with 22 bases separating them. The CDR3 length is 17 residues. Germline loops: CDR1 MDHEN, CDR2 SYDVKM. CDR3 in DNA: TGTGCCAGCAGTACCACCTTTGACCTCCTTCTAGATCAGCCCCAGCATTTT. Protein product: CASSTTFDLLLDQPQHF.

This clonotype was observed a few times. This sequence joins TRBV29-1 and TRBJ2-7; a weak D match, TRBD1 (5 bases). Between the trimmed V and J ends, which lost 6 bases and 0 bases, there was a span of 12 bases. The CDR3 consists of 13 residues. From germline, CDR1 is SQVTM and CDR2 ANQGSEA. The CDR3 DNA reads as TGCAGCGTGCTGACAGCCGACTCCTACGAGCAGTACTTC. Amino acid sequence: CSVLTADSYEQYF.

The J gene is TRBJ2-7, the V gene TRBV20-1; D gene uncertain. Trimming removed 0 bases at V and 7 bases at J, with 13 bases between. CDR1 is DFQATT, CDR2 SNEGSKA, per germline (reference sequence). This CDR3 is 13 amino acids long. The CDR3 here is CSAREPLSDEQYF. In nucleotides, the CDR3 is TGCAGTGCTAGAGAGCCCCTGTCGGATGAGCAGTACTTC.

Worth noting for this clonotype: One junction end disagrees with the germline gene, perhaps due to a read error. This CDR3 reads CAGRRDSTHYGYTF. The CDR3 coding sequence is TGTGCCGGCAGACGGGACTCGACCCACTATGGCTACACCTTC. This chain joins TRBV6-1 and TRBJ1-2, with D perhaps matching TRBD1 (5 bases). Germline-derived CDR1 and CDR2 are MNHNS and SASEGT. This CDR3 is 14 amino acids long.

The chain is built from TRBV21-1 and TRBJ2-7; the table names TRBD2, a call not compared with the DNA. TRBV21-1 is shown as a pseudogene. The CDR3 contains 13 residues. DNA for the CDR3: TGTGCCAGCACGGGCCCAATAGCGGCCCCAAGGTACTTC. This codes for CASTGPIAAPRYF.